A single sample gave rise to the 5 T cell receptor beta chains below, sequenced in a study of PD-1 blockade in classical Hodgkin lymphoma. The time point denotes: cycle 4 day 1 (C4D1), after more than five weeks of nivolumab. Every patient had relapsed following autologous stem cell transplantation, and cohorts differed in brentuximab vedotin exposure. TCRdb keeps only in-frame clones here, not all; method: immunoSEQ multiplex PCR. Among about 33,000 clones listed, less than 75% were seen once. Sequenced material: peripheral blood mononuclear cells (PBMCs), taken before the fourth cycle of nivolumab. Every receptor here comes from a human donor with classical Hodgkin lymphoma.

This chain connects TRBV30 to TRBJ2-3; D not certain. The CDR3 is 13 residues long. Trimming removed 2 bases from V and 4 bases from J, with 10 bases in between. Germline CDR1 GTSNPN, CDR2 SVGIG (reference sequence). In DNA form, the CDR3 reads TGTGCCTGGAGTATCCCGGGTGCAGATACGCAGTATTTT. Its translation is CAWSIPGADTQYF.

This chain links TRBV6-5 with TRBJ2-1; D may be TRBD1 (6 bases). Between the trimmed V and J ends, which lost 6 bases and 1 base, there was a span of 13 bases. Germline V gives CDR1 MNHEY, CDR2 SVGAGI. The CDR3 has 15 residues. The CDR3 sequence is CASRLQGESYNEQFF. CDR3 nucleotide sequence: TGTGCCAGCAGATTACAGGGAGAGTCCTACAATGAGCAGTTCTTC.

The CDR3 loop reads CSARVGETQYF. CDR3 nucleotide sequence: TGCAGCGCCCGGGTCGGGGAGACCCAGTACTTC. The chain links TRBV29-1 to TRBJ2-5; D not resolved. This CDR3 comprises 11 residues. Germline V gene lookup returns CDR1 SQVTM and CDR2 ANQGSEA. The V gene lost 7 bases and the J gene lost 5 bases, with 11 bases spanning the gap.

This chain links TRBV7-9 with TRBJ1-1; D is undetermined. The ends were cut back, 0 bases at V and 2 bases at J, with 4 bases in the middle. Germline V lookup: CDR1 SEHNR, CDR2 FQNEAQ (reference sequence). There are 13 residues in the CDR3. CDR3 bases: TGTGCCAGCAGCTTAGCCGGTAACACTGAAGCTTTCTTT. Translation: CASSLAGNTEAFF. Full variable domain (outside the CDR3, taken from reference TRBV7-9 and TRBJ1-1): DTGVSQNPRHKITKRGQNVTFRCDPISEHNRLYWYRQTLGQGPEFLTYFQNEAQLEKSRLLSDRFSAERPKGSFSTLEIQRTEQGDSAMYLCASSLAGNTEAFFGQGTRLTVV.

The J gene is TRBJ1-4, the V gene TRBV28, with 11 nucleotides matching TRBD1. CDR1 and CDR2 from the germline V gene are MDHEN and SYDVKM. The CDR3 is made up of 15 amino acids. The ends lost 5 bases at V and 10 bases at J; junction bases unmatched: 9. The CDR3 spells CASSLIGQGARKLFF. CDR3 bases: TGTGCCAGCAGTCTCATCGGACAGGGGGCGAGAAAACTGTTTTTT.